A single sample gave rise to the 31 T cell receptor beta chains below, sequenced in a study of type 1 regulatory T cells. The study's findings and limits: Compared with non-Tr1 cells, Tr1 cells showed a narrower TCR repertoire.

These receptors have no identified antigens. MiXCR, applied by TCRdb to the reads, yields one record per CDR3 protein. This table has several thousand distinct CDR3 sequences, 30% to 35% appearing once. The sample consisted of cultured type 1 regulatory T (Tr1) cells, either the whole culture or a sorted fraction (not recorded which). The receptors here all came from a human donor in good health.

The rearrangement uses TRBV20-1 and TRBJ2-7; 9 bases are a match to TRBD1. Germline CDR1 is DFQATT and CDR2 is SNEGSKA (reference sequence). The CDR3 consists of 13 residues. The ends lost 5 bases at V and 0 bases at J; junction bases unmatched: 2. As DNA, the CDR3 is TGCAGTGCTGGACAGGGGCTCTCCTACGAGCAGTACTTC. This encodes CSAGQGLSYEQYF.

The chain has TRBV9 and TRBJ2-7; TRBD2 agrees at 8 bases. CDR1 and CDR2 (germline): SGDLS, YYNGEE. CDR3 size: 14 residues. With 4 bases clipped from V and 5 bases from J, the junction kept 8 bases outside the gene matches. In DNA form, the CDR3 reads TGTGCCAGCAGCCCCCGCGATAGCGGGAACGAGCAGTACTTC. Amino acid sequence: CASSPRDSGNEQYF.

The gene calls are TRBV5-4 and TRBJ2-2; 8 positions agree with TRBD2. This CDR3 comprises 15 residues. CDR1 is SGHNT, CDR2 YYREEE, per germline (reference sequence). The trim removed 4 bases at V and 1 base at J, leaving 3 bases unmatched. CDR3 sequence: CASSRGGKNTGELFF. The CDR3 DNA reads TGTGCCAGCAGCCGGGGGGGGAAGAACACCGGGGAGCTGTTTTTT.

As concerns this clonotype: A much bigger clone sits one base away, suggesting this may be a read error. The chain couples TRBV5-1 to TRBJ2-2, with a possible D match to TRBD1 (5 bases). The germline V gene encodes CDR1 SGHRS and CDR2 YFSETQ. CDR3 size: 14 residues. The V gene lost 5 bases and the J gene lost 4 bases, with 12 bases spanning the gap. The CDR3 spells CASSSTATTGELFF. The CDR3 coding sequence is TGCGCCAGCAGTTCGACAGCCACCACCGGGGAGCTGTTTTTT.

Many counts were recorded for this clonotype. V is TRBV10-3 and J is TRBJ2-2; D is possibly TRBD2 (6 bases). The CDR3 length is 16 residues. Germline lookup yields CDR1 ENHRY and CDR2 SYGVKD. The V gene lost 2 bases and the J gene lost 1 base, with 11 bases spanning the gap. This CDR3 is CAISESGRKNTGELFF. The CDR3 DNA is TGTGCCATCAGTGAGAGTGGGAGGAAGAACACCGGGGAGCTGTTTTTT.

Only a few counts were recorded for this clonotype. This chain connects TRBV12-3 or TRBV12-4 to TRBJ2-7, with 7 bases fitting TRBD2. Trimming removed 6 bases from V and 2 bases from J; junction bases left unmatched: 10. This CDR3 has 15 residues. Here the CDR3 DNA reads TGTGCCAGCAGAGCACAACTAGCGCCGACCTACGAGCAGTACTTC. This sequence encodes CASRAQLAPTYEQYF.

The rearrangement joins TRBV7-8 to TRBJ2-1; 7 nucleotides align to TRBD2. From germline, CDR1 is SGHVS and CDR2 FQNEAQ. This CDR3 has 15 residues. The J segment lost 6 bases and the V segment lost 4 bases, leaving 9 bases of the junction unmatched. The CDR3 reads CASSSLAALSNEQFF. The CDR3 nucleotides read TGTGCCAGCAGCTCCCTAGCGGCTCTGTCCAATGAGCAGTTCTTC.

This chain links TRBV20-1 with TRBJ2-5; D possibly corresponds to TRBD2 (5 bases). CDR3 length: 13 amino acids. Germline V gene lookup returns CDR1 DFQATT and CDR2 SNEGSKA (reference sequence). With 3 bases removed from V and 1 base from J, the gap between germline ends came to 9 bases. CDR3 coding DNA: TGCAGTGCTAGGCTAGCAGTCCAAGAGACCCAGTACTTC. Translated, it gives CSARLAVQETQYF.

The rearrangement joins TRBV5-8 to TRBJ1-4; maybe TRBD1 (6 bases). Germline CDR1 reads SGHTS; CDR2 reads YDEGEE. V lost 4 bases and J lost 7, with 14 bases in between. This CDR3 has 14 residues. CDR3 loop: CASSPRGRGEKLFF. As DNA, the CDR3 is TGTGCCAGCAGCCCCAGGGGCAGAGGTGAAAAACTGTTTTTT.

This clonotype was observed a handful of times. The chain is built from TRBV12-3 or TRBV12-4 and TRBJ2-5, with D possibly TRBD2 on 6 matching bases. This CDR3 is built from 14 residues. Trimming took off 8 bases at V and 4 bases at J, with 17 bases between the two ends. The CDR3 here is CASGLRESGETQYF. The CDR3 DNA follows: TGTGCCAGCGGTCTGCGGGAATCGGGAGAGACCCAGTACTTC.

There are many counts of this clonotype. The chain is built from TRBV5-1 and TRBJ2-1, with D perhaps matching TRBD1 or TRBD2 (6 bases each). Germline-derived CDR1 and CDR2 are SGHRS and YFSETQ. There are 14 residues in the CDR3. V lost 0 bases and J lost 7, with 11 bases in between. CDR3 sequence: CASSLGQGRNEQFF. CDR3 sequence (DNA): TGCGCCAGCAGCTTGGGGCAGGGGAGGAATGAGCAGTTCTTC.

As regards this clonotype: This may arise from a read error, as a much more abundant clone is one base away. The CDR3 bases are TGTGCCAGCAGCTTATTTCCAGCGATCTCCTACGAGCAGTACTTC. This codes for CASSLFPAISYEQYF. The V call is TRBV7-3, the J call TRBJ2-7, with D hard to call. Per germline, CDR1 SGHTA and CDR2 FQGTGA. This CDR3 contains 15 residues. V was cut by 2 bases and J by 0 bases, with 11 bases left in between.

On this clonotype itself: At one end, the junction sequence differs from germline, possibly due to a read error. The V and J genes are TRBV7-2 and TRBJ1-5; D gene unclear. The CDR3 loop spans 14 amino acids. Germline assignment: CDR1 SGHTA and CDR2 FQGNSA. CDR3 in amino acids: CVSSLVPESWPQHF. As DNA, the CDR3 is TGTGTCAGCAGCTTAGTTCCCGAATCGTGGCCCCAGCATTTT.

This clonotype has ten or more counts. The chain employs TRBV27 and TRBJ2-1, with 7 bases lining up with TRBD2. Germline-derived CDR1 and CDR2 are MNHEY and SMNVEV (reference sequence). The ends lost 7 bases at V and 6 bases at J; junction bases unmatched: 12. This CDR3 has 15 residues. Here the CDR3 DNA reads TGTGCCAGCACCCGGGGGGACGCCCCCGGCAATGAGCAGTTCTTC. This sequence encodes CASTRGDAPGNEQFF.

This chain connects TRBV5-4 to TRBJ2-1, with D perhaps matching TRBD2 (5 bases). The CDR3 loop spans 15 amino acids. Trimming cost V 0 bases and J 3 bases, with 10 bases left between them. CDR1 and CDR2 (germline): SGHNT, YYREEE (reference sequence). The CDR3 DNA reads TGTGCCAGCAGCTTGGCCGGCGGAGGCTACAATGAGCAGTTCTTC. Translation: CASSLAGGGYNEQFF.

This chain connects TRBV12-3 or TRBV12-4 to TRBJ2-1, with 10 nucleotides matching TRBD2. CDR3 length equals 14 residues. The J segment lost 6 bases and the V segment lost 9 bases, leaving 8 bases of the junction unmatched. The CDR3 coding sequence is TGTGCCAGTCTGGCTAGCGGGAGTAGCAATGAGCAGTTCTTC. Translation: CASLASGSSNEQFF.

The chain is built from TRBV25-1 and TRBJ2-5; no definite D call. CDR1 MGHDK and CDR2 SYGVNS come from the germline V gene. The CDR3 sequence is 14 residues long. Between the trimmed V and J ends, which lost 2 bases and 8 bases, there was a span of 15 bases. CDR3 bases: TGTGCCAGCAGTGAAAGAGGTTTACGGAGAACCCAGTACTTC. Its protein is CASSERGLRRTQYF.

This clonotype was detected once. A much bigger clone sits one base away, suggesting this may be a read error. This chain uses TRBV19 with TRBJ1-2, with TRBD1 matching over 7 bases. CDR1 is LNHDA, CDR2 SQIVND, per germline (reference sequence). The CDR3 runs to 11 residues. CDR3 in amino acids: CANPTGNGYIF. The CDR3 region has the DNA TGTGCCAATCCGACAGGGAATGGCTACATCTTC.

This clonotype was observed a few times. This sequence joins TRBV18 and TRBJ2-7; no reliable D call. The CDR3 length is 13 residues. Per germline, CDR1 KGHSH and CDR2 LQKENI. Trimming left V 1 base short and J 5 bases short, with 9 bases between. CDR3 residues: CASSPQPNHEQYF. The CDR3 DNA reads as TGTGCCAGCTCACCACAGCCCAACCACGAGCAGTACTTC.

Of note for this clonotype: This may come from a read error, since a much larger clone is one base off. Here the CDR3 omits its conserved ending phenylalanine or tryptophan, so a read error is the likely source. The CDR3 spells CASRPGTSGYEQYL. CDR3 coding DNA: TGTGCCAGCAGGCCCGGGACTAGCGGGTACGAGCAGTACCTC. The rearrangement links TRBV2 to TRBJ2-7; 12 bases map to TRBD2. The V segment lost 6 bases and the J segment 4 bases; nucleotides outside the gene matches: 4. This CDR3 is 14 amino acids long. CDR1 and CDR2 from the germline V gene are SNHLY and FYNNEI.

The V gene is TRBV19, the J gene TRBJ2-2; 9 nucleotides line up with TRBD2. Germline CDR1 LNHDA, CDR2 SQIVND (reference sequence). V trimming: 6 bases; J trimming: 6 bases; junction bases outside the gene matches: 11. This CDR3 has 16 residues. CDR3 residues: CASSTGSGSRSGELFF. In DNA, the CDR3 is TGTGCCAGTAGCACGGGTAGCGGGAGTAGGTCCGGGGAGCTGTTTTTT.

By frequency in the sample, this clonotype is medium-sized. The chain links TRBV20-1 to TRBJ2-5; 9 nucleotides agree with TRBD1. The V gene end was trimmed by 5 bases and the J gene end by 5 bases; junction bases not matched to a gene: 12. Germline V gives CDR1 DFQATT, CDR2 SNEGSKA (reference sequence). The CDR3 totals 15 residues. The chain's CDR3 is CSAYAPQGAGETQYF. CDR3 nucleotide sequence: TGCAGTGCTTATGCCCCACAGGGGGCGGGTGAGACCCAGTACTTC.

This clonotype was counted at least ten times. The CDR3 sequence is CASRTTGAATEAFF. The CDR3 DNA sequence: TGTGCCAGCAGAACGACAGGGGCGGCGACTGAAGCTTTCTTT. This chain joins TRBV6-2 or TRBV6-3 and TRBJ1-1, with 8 bases that match TRBD1. The ends lost 6 bases at V and 5 bases at J; junction bases unmatched: 8. The CDR3 loop spans 14 amino acids. Germline assignment: CDR1 MNHEY and CDR2 SVGEGT.

The sample holds many counts of this clonotype. The genes are TRBV5-1 and TRBJ2-2, with 7 bases matching TRBD1. Germline CDR1 is SGHRS and CDR2 is YFSETQ. The CDR3 covers 16 residues. J was trimmed by 5 bases and V by 5 bases; bases with no gene match: 12. CDR3 bases: TGCGCCAGCAGAAACCGGGACAGTGGTAGTACCGGGGAGCTGTTTTTT. Protein sequence: CASRNRDSGSTGELFF.

V usage is TRBV5-5 and J usage is TRBJ1-1, with D possibly being TRBD1 (5 bases). Germline CDR1 and CDR2: SGHKS and YYEKEE (reference sequence). This CDR3 comprises 15 residues. Trimming left V 4 bases short and J 5 bases short, with 18 bases between. The CDR3 DNA follows: TGTGCCAGCAGCAGGGACGGCAACACGCTTACTGAAGCTTTCTTT. Its protein is CASSRDGNTLTEAFF.

The J gene is TRBJ1-1, the V gene TRBV15; 11 nucleotides match TRBD1. Per germline, CDR1 LNHNV and CDR2 YYDKDF (reference sequence). There are 15 residues in the CDR3. V lost 1 base to trimming and J lost 5 bases; unmatched junction nucleotides: 3. The CDR3 DNA reads as TGTGCCACCAGCAGAGGGGGACAGGGGGGTACTGAAGCTTTCTTT. It encodes CATSRGGQGGTEAFF.

J is TRBJ1-2 and V is TRBV15; tentative D call: TRBD1 (5 bases). The length of the CDR3 is 16 residues. Germline lookup yields CDR1 LNHNV and CDR2 YYDKDF (reference sequence). Trimming left V 0 bases short and J 5 bases short, with 16 bases between. CDR3: CATSRDLVAGGYGYTF. The CDR3 coding sequence is TGTGCCACCAGCAGAGATCTCGTCGCCGGGGGGTATGGCTACACCTTC.

With respect to this clonotype: This may be a read error: a much more frequent sequence differs by one nucleotide. This chain joins TRBV5-1 and TRBJ2-3; tentatively, D is TRBD1 (5 bases). The J call is uncertain, as TRBJ1-5 better fits the DNA end. The CDR3 sequence is 19 residues long. Germline V gene data show CDR1 as SGHRS and CDR2 as YFSETQ. The CDR3 is CASSLGSGTRLAGADTQHF. For the CDR3, the DNA is TGCGCCAGCAGCTTGGGAAGCGGGACGCGACTAGCGGGAGCTGATACGCAGCATTTT.

This clonotype was recorded a few times. V and J are TRBV27 and TRBJ2-7; 9 nucleotides match TRBD1. The CDR3 extends over 15 amino acids. V shed 1 base and J 6 bases; nucleotides not matched to a gene: 7. From germline, CDR1 is MNHEY and CDR2 SMNVEV (reference sequence). The CDR3 sequence: CASSLLGTGNGEQYF. CDR3 bases: TGTGCCAGCAGTTTATTAGGGACAGGGAACGGCGAGCAGTACTTC.

By its share, this clonotype is medium-sized. This chain links TRBV7-2 with TRBJ2-7; 14 bases agree with TRBD2. V lost 5 bases, J lost 6 bases, and 6 bases stayed unmatched. CDR3 length: 15 residues. Germline V CDR1 and CDR2: SGHTA, FQGNSA. The CDR3, as DNA: TGTGCCAGCAGCCCTGGACTAGCGGGAGGTAGCGAGCAGTACTTC. Translated: CASSPGLAGGSEQYF. The whole variable domain, remainder taken from reference TRBV7-2 and TRBJ2-7, is GAGVSQSPSNKVTEKGKDVELRCDPISGHTALYWYRQSLGQGLEFLIYFQGNSAPDKSGLPSDRFSAERTGGSVSTLTIQRTQQEDSAVYLCASSPGLAGGSEQYFGPGTRLTVT.

By share, this clonotype ranks as medium-sized. The genes are TRBV7-2 and TRBJ2-5; tentative D call: TRBD2 (5 bases). Per germline, CDR1 SGHTA and CDR2 FQGNSA. Trimming shortened V by 1 base and J by 6 bases, and 12 bases separated the two germline ends. The CDR3 runs to 14 residues. This chain's CDR3 is CASSLGRTAQTQYF. CDR3 DNA sequence: TGTGCCAGCAGCTTAGGGAGGACTGCCCAGACCCAGTACTTC.